These T cell receptor beta chains were read from a single sample in a study of T-cell reconstitution after alpha-beta-depleted transplantation in children. In TCRdb, the PCR reads were re-called with MiXCR into one record per CDR3 protein. The table lists roughly 670,000 distinct CDR3 sequences, under 15% of them singletons, with about 0.79% in the top ten. The material was PBMCs, obtained before TCRalphabeta/CD19-depleted stem cell transplant. All receptors derive from a girl aged 2 to 9 with congenital amegakaryocytic thrombocytopenia, due to receive a stem cell transplant. The CDR3 runs from the conserved cysteine through the conserved F or W. The order of the fields is V gene, clone size, D gene, J gene, CDR3 protein, CDR3 DNA. A D gene is named only where the DNA matches it firmly. The size of a clone is reported for some rows only, either as once, few or many, or as a class for expanded clones.

v_gene: TRBV20-1; abundance: -; d_gene: TRBD1; j_gene: TRBJ2-7; CDR3aa: CSASGQGADEQYF; CDR3nt: TGCAGTGCTAGCGGACAGGGGGCTGACGAGCAGTACTTC
v_gene: TRBV5-1; abundance: -; d_gene: TRBD2; j_gene: TRBJ2-5; CDR3aa: CASRKRLAETSGETQYF; CDR3nt: TGCGCCAGCAGAAAACGCCTAGCGGAGACGAGCGGGGAGACCCAGTACTTC
v_gene: TRBV25-1; abundance: many; d_gene: TRBD1; j_gene: TRBJ2-7; CDR3aa: CASSRLTGSKYEQYF; CDR3nt: TGTGCCAGCAGTCGTCTGACAGGGTCGAAGTACGAGCAGTACTTC
v_gene: TRBV3-1; abundance: -; d_gene: -; j_gene: TRBJ2-7; CDR3aa: CASSQVDGEQYF; CDR3nt: TGTGCCAGCAGCCAAGTGGACGGGGAGCAGTACTTC
v_gene: TRBV11-2; abundance: many; d_gene: TRBD2; j_gene: TRBJ2-1; CDR3aa: CASSLEWTSGYNEQFF; CDR3nt: TGTGCCAGCAGCTTAGAATGGACTAGCGGATACAATGAGCAGTTCTTC
v_gene: TRBV20-1; abundance: -; d_gene: -; j_gene: TRBJ1-1; CDR3aa: CSARAGAPDTEAFF; CDR3nt: TGCAGTGCTAGGGCCGGGGCGCCGGACACTGAAGCTTTCTTT
v_gene: TRBV7-9; abundance: few; d_gene: -; j_gene: TRBJ1-3; CDR3aa: CASSSSGFGNTIYF; CDR3nt: TGTGCCAGCAGCTCCTCGGGGTTTGGAAACACCATATATTTT
v_gene: TRBV5-5; abundance: many; d_gene: -; j_gene: TRBJ1-2; CDR3aa: CASSLSWSSNYGYTF; CDR3nt: TGTGCCAGCAGCTTGTCTTGGTCTTCTAACTATGGCTACACCTTC
v_gene: TRBV7-3; abundance: -; d_gene: -; j_gene: TRBJ1-2; CDR3aa: CASSNIWHGYTF; CDR3nt: TGTGCCAGCTCTAACATATGGCATGGCTACACCTTC
v_gene: TRBV5-1; abundance: many; d_gene: -; j_gene: TRBJ1-1; CDR3aa: CASSFNGMNTEAFF; CDR3nt: TGCGCCAGCAGCTTTAACGGGATGAACACTGAAGCTTTCTTT
v_gene: TRBV20-1; abundance: many; d_gene: -; j_gene: TRBJ2-7; CDR3aa: CSARDPGGQGLGYEQYF; CDR3nt: TGCAGTGCTAGAGATCCCGGGGGCCAGGGGCTTGGTTACGAGCAGTACTTC
v_gene: TRBV12-3/TRBV12-4; abundance: many; d_gene: -; j_gene: TRBJ2-7; CDR3aa: CASSLVGQAYEQYF; CDR3nt: TGTGCCAGCAGTTTAGTGGGTCAGGCCTACGAGCAGTACTTC
v_gene: TRBV27; abundance: many; d_gene: TRBD1; j_gene: TRBJ1-2; CDR3aa: CASSLEGTGGIYGYTF; CDR3nt: TGTGCCAGCAGCCTAGAGGGGACAGGGGGAATCTATGGCTACACCTTC
v_gene: TRBV30; abundance: few; d_gene: -; j_gene: TRBJ1-2; CDR3aa: CAWSVGRGANYGYTF; CDR3nt: TGTGCCTGGAGTGTAGGGAGGGGGGCTAACTATGGCTACACCTTC
v_gene: TRBV4-1; abundance: -; d_gene: TRBD1; j_gene: TRBJ2-1; CDR3aa: CASSQEDRGVVQFF; CDR3nt: TGCGCCAGCAGCCAAGAGGACAGGGGGGTGGTGCAGTTCTTC
v_gene: TRBV7-6; abundance: many; d_gene: -; j_gene: TRBJ1-1; CDR3aa: CASSLVQGPTEAFF; CDR3nt: TGTGCCAGCAGCTTAGTTCAGGGGCCCACTGAAGCTTTCTTT
v_gene: TRBV5-4; abundance: few; d_gene: TRBD2; j_gene: TRBJ2-7; CDR3aa: CASSQSGLAGGGYEQYF; CDR3nt: TGTGCCAGCAGCCAGAGTGGACTAGCGGGAGGGGGTTACGAGCAGTACTTC
v_gene: TRBV7-9; abundance: -; d_gene: -; j_gene: TRBJ2-3; CDR3aa: CASSPTVFDTQYF; CDR3nt: TGTGCCAGCAGCCCTACCGTGTTCGATACGCAGTATTTT
v_gene: TRBV5-1; abundance: few; d_gene: -; j_gene: TRBJ2-5; CDR3aa: CASSLDFTDYEPQQETQYF; CDR3nt: TGCGCCAGCAGCTTGGACTTTACAGATTACGAACCTCAACAAGAGACCCAGTACTTC
v_gene: TRBV5-1; abundance: many; d_gene: TRBD2; j_gene: TRBJ2-1; CDR3aa: CASSLDLAGGLQFF; CDR3nt: TGCGCCAGCAGCTTGGATCTAGCGGGAGGATTGCAGTTCTTC
v_gene: TRBV5-1; abundance: -; d_gene: TRBD1; j_gene: TRBJ2-1; CDR3aa: CASSFFPRPRGYHNEQFF; CDR3nt: TGCGCCAGCAGCTTTTTCCCACGGCCCAGGGGGTATCACAATGAGCAGTTCTTC
v_gene: TRBV5-1; abundance: -; d_gene: -; j_gene: TRBJ2-5; CDR3aa: CASSLSGAETQYF; CDR3nt: TGCGCCAGCAGCTTGTCAGGGGCAGAGACCCAGTACTTC
v_gene: TRBV21-1; abundance: few; d_gene: -; j_gene: TRBJ2-3; CDR3aa: CASSQKDGKADTQYF; CDR3nt: TGTGCCAGCAGCCAAAAGGACGGGAAGGCAGATACGCAGTATTTT
v_gene: TRBV7-3; abundance: many; d_gene: -; j_gene: TRBJ1-3; CDR3aa: CASSLMSGNTIYF; CDR3nt: TGTGCCAGCAGCTTGATGTCTGGAAACACCATATATTTT
v_gene: TRBV4-1; abundance: -; d_gene: TRBD1; j_gene: TRBJ2-2; CDR3aa: CASSPRDRGFAGELFF; CDR3nt: TGCGCCAGCAGCCCCCGGGACAGGGGCTTTGCTGGGGAGCTGTTTTTT
v_gene: TRBV15; abundance: few; d_gene: TRBD2; j_gene: TRBJ2-7; CDR3aa: CATSRELGGHEQYF; CDR3nt: TGTGCCACCAGCAGAGAGTTGGGAGGGCACGAGCAGTACTTC
v_gene: TRBV20-1; abundance: few; d_gene: TRBD1; j_gene: TRBJ2-7; CDR3aa: CSARDGQGVKYYEQYF; CDR3nt: TGCAGTGCTAGAGATGGGCAGGGGGTTAAGTACTACGAGCAGTACTTC
v_gene: TRBV7-9; abundance: many; d_gene: TRBD1; j_gene: TRBJ1-2; CDR3aa: CASSHMTGNYGYTF; CDR3nt: TGTGCCAGCAGCCACATGACAGGGAATTATGGCTACACCTTC
v_gene: TRBV5-8; abundance: many; d_gene: -; j_gene: TRBJ2-3; CDR3aa: CASSLDSRTQYF; CDR3nt: TGTGCCAGCAGCTTGGATTCTCGTACGCAGTATTTT
v_gene: TRBV7-9; abundance: many; d_gene: -; j_gene: TRBJ2-7; CDR3aa: CASSPRGTLSYEQYF; CDR3nt: TGTGCCAGCAGCCCTAGGGGGACCTTGAGCTACGAGCAGTACTTC
v_gene: TRBV20-1; abundance: few; d_gene: TRBD2; j_gene: TRBJ2-1; CDR3aa: CSARRLAEFNEQFF; CDR3nt: TGCAGTGCTAGGCGTCTAGCGGAGTTCAATGAGCAGTTCTTC
v_gene: TRBV5-1; abundance: many; d_gene: TRBD2; j_gene: TRBJ2-1; CDR3aa: CASSLGLAGGDEQFF; CDR3nt: TGCGCCAGCAGCTTGGGACTAGCGGGAGGGGATGAGCAGTTCTTC
v_gene: TRBV29-1; abundance: -; d_gene: TRBD2; j_gene: TRBJ2-1; CDR3aa: CSAPTDASGDEQFF; CDR3nt: TGCAGCGCCCCGACGGATGCCAGCGGGGATGAGCAGTTCTTC
v_gene: TRBV29-1; abundance: few; d_gene: TRBD1; j_gene: TRBJ2-7; CDR3aa: CSARQGTPWDEQYF; CDR3nt: TGCAGCGCAAGACAGGGGACCCCATGGGACGAGCAGTACTTC
v_gene: TRBV5-1; abundance: many; d_gene: TRBD2; j_gene: TRBJ2-5; CDR3aa: CASSLSGLGHSETQYF; CDR3nt: TGCGCCAGCAGCTTGTCAGGACTAGGGCATTCAGAGACCCAGTACTTC
v_gene: TRBV28; abundance: once; d_gene: -; j_gene: TRBJ2-1; CDR3aa: CASSFGSFRSNEQFF; CDR3nt: TGTGCCAGCAGTTTCGGAAGTTTTCGGAGCAATGAGCAGTTCTTC
v_gene: TRBV6-1; abundance: many; d_gene: -; j_gene: TRBJ2-3; CDR3aa: CASSVRGTDTQYF; CDR3nt: TGTGCCAGCAGTGTTCGGGGCACAGATACGCAGTATTTT
v_gene: TRBV5-4; abundance: -; d_gene: -; j_gene: TRBJ1-6; CDR3aa: CASSLRGSSYNSPLHF; CDR3nt: TGTGCCAGCAGCTTGCGGGGAAGCTCCTATAATTCACCCCTCCACTTT
v_gene: TRBV20-1; abundance: many; d_gene: TRBD1; j_gene: TRBJ2-1; CDR3aa: CSAPPRGSYNEQFF; CDR3nt: TGCAGTGCTCCTCCCAGGGGGTCCTACAATGAGCAGTTCTTC
v_gene: TRBV27; abundance: -; d_gene: -; j_gene: TRBJ2-2; CDR3aa: CASTVVAGGGELFF; CDR3nt: TGTGCCAGCACAGTCGTTGCAGGAGGAGGGGAGCTGTTTTTT
v_gene: TRBV7-1; abundance: -; d_gene: -; j_gene: TRBJ2-4; CDR3aa: CASSSQGNIQYF; CDR3nt: TGTGCCAGCAGCTCACAGGGTAACATTCAGTACTTC
v_gene: TRBV5-1; abundance: few; d_gene: TRBD2; j_gene: TRBJ2-1; CDR3aa: CASSLDGRASRGDEQFF; CDR3nt: TGCGCCAGCAGCTTGGACGGGAGGGCCTCAAGGGGCGATGAGCAGTTCTTC
v_gene: TRBV5-1; abundance: few; d_gene: TRBD2; j_gene: TRBJ2-7; CDR3aa: CASSLLLAGGPHEQYF; CDR3nt: TGCGCCAGCAGCTTGCTCCTAGCGGGAGGGCCCCACGAGCAGTACTTC
v_gene: TRBV29-1; abundance: many; d_gene: -; j_gene: TRBJ2-1; CDR3aa: CSVEVQKSNEQFF; CDR3nt: TGCAGCGTTGAAGTGCAGAAAAGCAATGAGCAGTTCTTC
v_gene: TRBV12-3/TRBV12-4; abundance: few; d_gene: -; j_gene: TRBJ2-2; CDR3aa: CASQQGPGELFF; CDR3nt: TGTGCCAGCCAACAGGGCCCCGGGGAGCTGTTTTTT
v_gene: TRBV11-1; abundance: few; d_gene: -; j_gene: TRBJ2-1; CDR3aa: CASSLTSFRSRREGNEQFF; CDR3nt: TGTGCCAGCAGCTTAACCTCGTTTAGGTCCCGGAGAGAGGGGAATGAGCAGTTCTTC
v_gene: TRBV18; abundance: few; d_gene: TRBD1; j_gene: TRBJ1-5; CDR3aa: CASSIEGAGQPQHF; CDR3nt: TGTGCCAGCTCAATTGAGGGGGCCGGACAGCCCCAGCATTTT
v_gene: TRBV30; abundance: -; d_gene: -; j_gene: TRBJ2-1; CDR3aa: CAWSAERTSYNEQFF; CDR3nt: TGTGCCTGGAGTGCGGAGCGGACGAGCTACAATGAGCAGTTCTTC
v_gene: TRBV28; abundance: few; d_gene: -; j_gene: TRBJ1-4; CDR3aa: CASSLFQIGNEKLFF; CDR3nt: TGTGCCAGCAGTTTATTCCAGATTGGTAATGAAAAACTGTTTTTT
v_gene: TRBV18; abundance: -; d_gene: -; j_gene: TRBJ1-3; CDR3aa: CASRWSPFQGLSSSGNTIYF; CDR3nt: TGTGCCAGCCGGTGGAGTCCTTTTCAGGGCCTTAGCAGCTCTGGAAACACCATATATTTT
v_gene: TRBV7-9; abundance: many; d_gene: -; j_gene: TRBJ2-1; CDR3aa: CASSSTGNYNEQFF; CDR3nt: TGTGCCAGCAGCTCCACAGGGAACTACAATGAGCAGTTCTTC
v_gene: TRBV19; abundance: few; d_gene: TRBD2; j_gene: TRBJ2-5; CDR3aa: CASTGTTKTQYF; CDR3nt: TGTGCCAGCACCGGGACTACGAAGACCCAGTACTTC
v_gene: TRBV7-6; abundance: few; d_gene: TRBD2; j_gene: TRBJ2-5; CDR3aa: CASSSPLSGSLQETQYF; CDR3nt: TGTGCCAGCAGCTCCCCACTTAGCGGGAGCCTTCAAGAGACCCAGTACTTC
v_gene: TRBV5-1; abundance: -; d_gene: -; j_gene: TRBJ2-2; CDR3aa: CASSLMGFVGPTNTGELFF; CDR3nt: TGCGCCAGCAGCTTGATGGGTTTCGTGGGCCCTACGAACACCGGGGAGCTGTTTTTT
v_gene: TRBV7-9; abundance: many; d_gene: -; j_gene: TRBJ1-1; CDR3aa: CASNPVVRLVNTEAFF; CDR3nt: TGTGCCAGCAACCCCGTAGTTAGACTTGTGAACACTGAAGCTTTCTTT
v_gene: TRBV6-2/TRBV6-3; abundance: many; d_gene: TRBD2; j_gene: TRBJ2-5; CDR3aa: CASRGLADYQETQYF; CDR3nt: TGTGCCAGTAGGGGACTAGCGGACTACCAAGAGACCCAGTACTTC
v_gene: TRBV5-6; abundance: -; d_gene: TRBD2; j_gene: TRBJ2-7; CDR3aa: CASSFGLAGRYEQYF; CDR3nt: TGTGCCAGCAGCTTCGGACTAGCGGGACGCTACGAGCAGTACTTC
v_gene: TRBV4-1; abundance: -; d_gene: TRBD2; j_gene: TRBJ2-7; CDR3aa: CASSQDYREGGYEQYF; CDR3nt: TGCGCCAGCAGCCAAGATTACCGGGAGGGAGGATACGAGCAGTACTTC
v_gene: TRBV7-8; abundance: -; d_gene: -; j_gene: TRBJ2-7; CDR3aa: CASSIRLAGASYEQYF; CDR3nt: TGTGCCAGCAGCATACGACTAGCAGGGGCCTCCTACGAGCAGTACTTC
v_gene: TRBV30; abundance: -; d_gene: -; j_gene: TRBJ2-5; CDR3aa: CAWSVQSSGASPQETQYF; CDR3nt: TGTGCCTGGAGTGTACAATCCAGCGGCGCTAGTCCCCAAGAGACCCAGTACTTC